These 10 T cell receptor beta chains originate from one sample sequenced in a study of CD8 T cells in ankylosing spondylitis. General observations from the study: What appeared characteristic of ankylosing spondylitis blood was a TCR beta motif of under 10 highly homologous variants.

These receptors' targets are unknown. One entry per CDR3 protein, called by TCRdb with MiXCR from the 5' RACE reads. The sample contains fewer than 550,000 distinct CDR3 sequences, roughly 5% of which appear only once. Sequenced input: blood, either unsorted or a sorted T cell fraction (not recorded which). These receptors were obtained from a male donor with ankylosing spondylitis.

Many counts were recorded for this clonotype. The V call is TRBV27, the J call TRBJ1-5, with a possible D match to TRBD1 (5 bases). Germline V lookup: CDR1 MNHEY, CDR2 SMNVEV (reference sequence). V lost 7 bases and J lost 5, with 18 bases in between. The CDR3 has 15 residues. The CDR3 reads CASKTRGDADQPQHF. DNA for the CDR3: TGTGCCAGCAAGACCCGGGGGGACGCGGATCAGCCCCAGCATTTT.

This clonotype was observed at least ten times. The CDR3: CASSQFLQTSGTDTQYF. CDR3 coding DNA: TGTGCCAGCAGCCAATTTCTACAGACTAGCGGGACCGATACGCAGTATTTT. The chain links TRBV4-2 to TRBJ2-3; 11 bases map to TRBD2. Germline CDR1 LGHNA, CDR2 YNFKEQ. Trimming at V came to 2 bases and at J to 6 bases, leaving 10 bases not matched to a gene. The CDR3 runs to 17 residues.

At least ten counts were recorded for this clonotype. The rearrangement joins TRBV13 to TRBJ2-3; possibly TRBD1 or TRBD2 for D (5 bases each). This CDR3 has 15 amino acids. V was clipped by 5 bases and J by 4 bases, with 16 bases between them. CDR1 is PRHDT and CDR2 is FYEKMQ in the germline V gene (reference sequence). The CDR3 spells CASSPSGAHPDTQYF. CDR3 DNA: TGTGCCAGCAGCCCGTCCGGGGCGCACCCAGATACGCAGTATTTT.

Turning to this clonotype: Possible read error: a much larger clone is one base away. The DNA for the CDR3 is TGCTGTGCTAGAAAACCGACTGGGGACAATGAGCAGTTCTTC. Translated: CCARKPTGDNEQFF. The genes are TRBV20-1 and TRBJ2-1; D unresolved. Germline CDR1 is DFQATT and CDR2 is SNEGSKA (reference sequence). The CDR3 sequence is 14 residues long.

V usage is TRBV9 and J usage is TRBJ2-2, with D uncertain. Looked up from germline, CDR1 is SGDLS and CDR2 is YYNGEE. Trimming took 0 bases from V and 4 from J, leaving 13 bases between them. There are 16 residues in the CDR3. The CDR3 spells CASSVVGTAGTGELFF. CDR3 nucleotide sequence: TGTGCCAGCAGCGTAGTCGGCACCGCAGGCACCGGGGAGCTGTTTTTT.

This clonotype was detected ten times or more. J is TRBJ1-4 and V is TRBV12-3 or TRBV12-4; D not certain. The CDR3 loop spans 14 amino acids. Trimming pared 3 bases from V and 7 bases from J, leaving 12 bases between. The CDR3 DNA sequence: TGTGCCAGCAGTTTGGCGAACGGAGGTGAAAAACTGTTTTTT. Translating it yields CASSLANGGEKLFF.

This clonotype showed up just a few times. The chain uses TRBV12-3 or TRBV12-4 and TRBJ2-3; 8 bases are shared with TRBD2. The V and J ends lost 6 bases and 0 bases, in that order; junction bases with no gene match: 17. CDR3 length equals 19 residues. The CDR3 region is CASSPGGLAGLYSTDTQYF. The CDR3 DNA reads as TGTGCCAGCAGCCCAGGTGGGCTAGCGGGTTTGTATAGCACAGATACGCAGTATTTT.

This clonotype came up many times. The chain recombines TRBV6-6 with TRBJ2-5; D perhaps matches TRBD1 (6 bases). Per the germline V gene, CDR1 is MNHNY and CDR2 is SVGAGI (reference sequence). With 2 bases removed from V and 5 bases from J, the gap between germline ends came to 9 bases. The CDR3 has 13 residues. The CDR3, as DNA: TGTGCCAGCAGTTACCTTGGGGGCGAGACCCAGTACTTC. Protein product: CASSYLGGETQYF.

The DNA for the CDR3 is TGTGCCAGCAGTTACCGGACAAGAAGGGGCTACGAGCAGTACTTC. This gives the protein CASSYRTRRGYEQYF. This chain uses TRBV6-5 with TRBJ2-7, with D possibly TRBD1 on 5 matching bases. Germline values: CDR1 MNHEY, CDR2 SVGAGI. The V end was cut by 2 bases, the J end by 3 bases, with 14 bases between. The CDR3 is 15 amino acids.

This clonotype was counted at least ten times. The genes are TRBV14 and TRBJ2-7, with D tentatively TRBD2 (5 bases). Germline V gene data show CDR1 as SGHDN and CDR2 as FVKESK. The CDR3 runs 14 residues. Trimming shortened V by 1 base and J by 4 bases, and 11 bases separated the two germline ends. For the CDR3, the DNA is TGTGCCAGCAGCCAAGTCGGGGTGGGATACGAGCAGTACTTC. Protein: CASSQVGVGYEQYF.